This TCR beta chain was sequenced during a study of CD8+CD57+ T cells in acquired aplastic anemia. Across the study: 3.2 ug was the average amount of DNA from sorted CD4+ and CD8+ cells. General study results and limits: Some 29 shared CD8+ CDR3s appeared highly expressed within patients' immunodominant clones.

V lost 2 bases, J lost 6 bases, and 16 bases lay in between. CDR1 is SEHNR and CDR2 is FQNEAQ in the germline V gene (reference sequence). The CDR3 is 15 amino acids. CDR3 and TCR beta VDJ profiling relied on genomic DNA as the template. TCRdb passed the reads through MiXCR, listing each CDR3 protein once. This table has roughly 200,000 distinct CDR3 sequences, around 60% appearing once. Patients sequenced had flow cytometry evidence of CD8+CD57+ cell expansion. In the case of this clonotype: Its antigen is currently unknown.

Sequenced sample: sorted CD4+, CD8+, or CD8+CD57+ T cells (not recorded which) from PBMCs. The chain joins TRBV7-9 to TRBJ1-1; D possibly corresponds to TRBD1 (5 bases). The sequence derives from a human donor with aplastic anemia. The CDR3 DNA reads as TGTGCCAGCAGCTTAACTACGGGGGAACGGGCTGAAGCTTTCTTT. Protein: CASSLTTGERAEAFF.